The table lists the clone carrying this TCR beta chain with a few counts. No antigen is known for it. These data belong to a study of post-analysis software for immune sequencing data. For the study at large: Relapsing-remitting, secondary progressive and progressive-relapsing multiple sclerosis courses were included. Whole-study results and caveats: Relative to controls, patients with multiple sclerosis showed significantly lower normalized Chao1 diversity. F measure showed strong co-clustering of same-batch samples. The study found TRBV5-6, TRBV5-1 and TRBV20-1 among a few TRBV segments more frequent in patients than controls.

The CDR3 runs to 15 residues. Germline trimming cut 0 bases from V and 4 bases from J; bases unmatched to any gene: 0. Looked up from germline, CDR1 is SGHTA and CDR2 is FQGTGA. Every TCR beta cDNA library bore unique molecular identifiers. Between roughly 0.9 and 11 million T cells gave rise to 450,000 to 650,000 cDNA molecules. TCRdb redid the calling of the PCR reads with MiXCR, one entry per CDR3 protein. This repertoire shows about 380,000 distinct CDR3 sequences, approximately 33% found once; its top ten account for over 10%. Sequenced: blood. The chain employs TRBV7-3 and TRBJ2-3, with TRBD1 matching 11 bases. This TCR was recovered from a girl aged 10-17 years with multiple sclerosis. CDR3 loop: CASSLTGQGADTQYF. DNA of the CDR3: TGTGCCAGCAGCTTAACGGGACAGGGGGCAGATACGCAGTATTTT.